This entry concerns a single T cell receptor beta chain. This CDR3 comprises 15 residues. Germline-derived CDR1 and CDR2 are SGDLS and YYNGEE. Unmatched junction bases numbered 3, after V lost 0 bases and J lost 3 bases. Through negative isolation, CD4+ and CD8+ T cells were obtained, while TEMRA cells were enriched using FACS. This entry comes from a study of CD8 T cells in Susac syndrome. Study summary: When their blood was taken, patients with Susac syndrome were therapy-naive, taking corticosteroids, or taking intravenous immunoglobulin alone.

Random hexamers primed reverse transcription of roughly 0.5 to 1 ug RNA. The method of amplification for TCR beta CDR3 was immunoSEQ multiplex PCR, covering 54 Vbeta and 13 Jbeta. From the immunoSEQ multiplex PCR reads, TCRdb called clonotypes with MiXCR, one entry per CDR3 protein. This table holds approximately 190,000 distinct CDR3 sequences, 90% to 97% found once. Sequenced input: CD4+ T cells from PBMCs. V gene TRBV9 combines with J gene TRBJ1-5; 7 bases are a match to TRBD1. This clonotype was sampled from a human donor with Susac syndrome. The CDR3 DNA reads as TGTGCCAGCAGCGTAGGGGACAGAGTCAATCAGCCCCAGCATTTT. Translating it yields CASSVGDRVNQPQHF.